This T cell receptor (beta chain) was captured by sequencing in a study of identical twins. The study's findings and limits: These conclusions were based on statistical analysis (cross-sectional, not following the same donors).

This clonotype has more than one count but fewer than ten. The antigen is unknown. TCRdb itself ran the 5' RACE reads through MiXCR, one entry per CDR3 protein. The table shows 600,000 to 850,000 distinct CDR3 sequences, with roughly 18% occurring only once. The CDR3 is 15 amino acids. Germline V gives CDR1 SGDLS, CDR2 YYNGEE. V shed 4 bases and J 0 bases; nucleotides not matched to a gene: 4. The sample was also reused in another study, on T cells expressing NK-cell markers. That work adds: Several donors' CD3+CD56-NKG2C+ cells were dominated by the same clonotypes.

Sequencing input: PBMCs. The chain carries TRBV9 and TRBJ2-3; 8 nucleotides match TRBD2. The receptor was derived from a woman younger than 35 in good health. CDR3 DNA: TGTGCCAGCAGCTCGGGGGGGAGAAGCACAGATACGCAGTATTTT. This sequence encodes CASSSGGRSTDTQYF.